The table lists the clone carrying this T cell receptor beta chain with a count of one. Its matching antigen is unknown. Germline V gene data show CDR1 as SGDLS and CDR2 as YYNGEE. Trimming cost V 0 bases and J 6 bases, with 10 bases left between them. The CDR3 contains 14 residues. This specimen belongs to a study of blood T cells in healthy people across ages. It was with a sample-barcoded 5' primer and a J-beta primer mix that a second PCR of about 7 to 12 cycles was run. A template-switch adaptor that had 12 random nucleotides put a tag on each cDNA molecule. TCRdb re-analysed the 5' RACE reads in MiXCR, keeping a single row per CDR3 protein. The sample lists some 1 million distinct CDR3 sequences, more than 40% occurring once. Per-sample PBMC isolation yielded at least 7 million cells. Overall study findings and caveats: Older age went with lower TCR beta diversity per million T cells, in a roughly linear way. Donors of long life had a larger count of naive CD4+ cells and greater diversity than aged donors.

The sample taken for sequencing was blood. The TCR sequence derives from a woman aged 55-75 years in good health. The V call is TRBV9, the J call TRBJ2-1; no clear D. This CDR3 is CASSVGRSFNEQFF. CDR3 sequence (DNA): TGTGCCAGCAGCGTAGGAAGGAGTTTCAATGAGCAGTTCTTC.